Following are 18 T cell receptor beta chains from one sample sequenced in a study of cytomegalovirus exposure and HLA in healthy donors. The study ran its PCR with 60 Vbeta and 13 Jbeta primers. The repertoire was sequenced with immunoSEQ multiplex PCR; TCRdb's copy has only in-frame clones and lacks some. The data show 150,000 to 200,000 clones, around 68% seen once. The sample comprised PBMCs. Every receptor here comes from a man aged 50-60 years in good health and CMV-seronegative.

DNA for the CDR3: TGCAGTGGTCACGGGGGCACTGAAGCTTTCTTT. Its translation: CSGHGGTEAFF. The chain recombines TRBV20-1 with TRBJ1-1, with a possible D match to TRBD1 (5 bases). The CDR3 has 11 residues. Trimming took off 7 bases at V and 4 bases at J, with 10 bases between the two ends. Germline CDR1 DFQATT, CDR2 SNEGSKA (reference sequence).

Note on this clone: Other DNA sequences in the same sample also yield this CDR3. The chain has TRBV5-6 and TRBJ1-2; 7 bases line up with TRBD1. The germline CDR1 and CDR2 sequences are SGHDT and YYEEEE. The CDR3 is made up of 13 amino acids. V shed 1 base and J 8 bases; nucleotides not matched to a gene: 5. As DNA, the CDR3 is TGTGCCAGCAGCTTGAGACAGGGAGACGGCTACACCTTC. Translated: CASSLRQGDGYTF.

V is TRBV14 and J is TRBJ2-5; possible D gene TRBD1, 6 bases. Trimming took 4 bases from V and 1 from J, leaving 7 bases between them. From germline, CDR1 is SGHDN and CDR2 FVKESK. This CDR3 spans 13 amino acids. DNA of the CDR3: TGTGCCAGCAGCCGGACAGTCCAAGAGACCCAGTACTTC. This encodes CASSRTVQETQYF. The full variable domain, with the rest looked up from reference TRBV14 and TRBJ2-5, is EAGVTQFPSHSVIEKGQTVTLRCDPISGHDNLYWYRRVMGKEIKFLLHFVKESKQDESGMPNNRFLAERTGGTYSTLKVQPAELEDSGVYFCASSRTVQETQYFGPGTRLLVL.

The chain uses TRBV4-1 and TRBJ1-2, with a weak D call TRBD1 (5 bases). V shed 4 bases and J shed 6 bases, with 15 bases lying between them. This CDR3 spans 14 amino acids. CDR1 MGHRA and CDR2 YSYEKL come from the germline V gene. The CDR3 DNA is TGCGCCAGCAGCCCTCTCGGAGGGGCAGATGGCTACACCTTC. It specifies CASSPLGGADGYTF.

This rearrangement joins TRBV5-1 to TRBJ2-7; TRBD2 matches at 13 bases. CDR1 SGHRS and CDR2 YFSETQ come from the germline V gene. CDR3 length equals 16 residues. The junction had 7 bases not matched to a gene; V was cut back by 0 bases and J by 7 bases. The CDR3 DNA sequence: TGCGCCAGCAGCTTGGCCGGGACTAGCGGGGATCGGGAGCAGTACTTC. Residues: CASSLAGTSGDREQYF. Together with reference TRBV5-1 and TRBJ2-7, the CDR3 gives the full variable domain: KAGVTQTPRYLIKTRGQQVTLSCSPISGHRSVSWYQQTPGQGLQFLFEYFSETQRNKGNFPGRFSGRQFSNSRSEMNVSTLELGDSALYLCASSLAGTSGDREQYFGPGTRLTVT.

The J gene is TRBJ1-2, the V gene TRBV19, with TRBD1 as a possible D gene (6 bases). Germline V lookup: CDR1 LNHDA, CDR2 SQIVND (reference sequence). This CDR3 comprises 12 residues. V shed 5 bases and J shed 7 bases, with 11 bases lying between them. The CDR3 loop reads CASSVRGAGYTF. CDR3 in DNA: TGTGCCAGTAGTGTCCGGGGGGCTGGCTACACCTTC.

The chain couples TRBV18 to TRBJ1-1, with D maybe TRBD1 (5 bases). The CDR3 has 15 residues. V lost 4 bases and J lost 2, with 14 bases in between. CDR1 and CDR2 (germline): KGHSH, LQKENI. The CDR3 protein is CASSQGRIPNTEAFF. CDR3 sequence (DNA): TGTGCCAGCTCACAGGGGAGGATACCAAACACTGAAGCTTTCTTT.

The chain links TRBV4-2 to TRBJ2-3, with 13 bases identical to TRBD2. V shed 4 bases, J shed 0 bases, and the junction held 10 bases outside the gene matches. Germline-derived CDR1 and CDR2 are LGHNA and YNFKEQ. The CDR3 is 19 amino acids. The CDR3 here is CASSPSGTSGDSSTDTQYF. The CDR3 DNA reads TGTGCCAGCAGCCCCTCCGGGACTAGCGGGGACTCTAGCACAGATACGCAGTATTTT.

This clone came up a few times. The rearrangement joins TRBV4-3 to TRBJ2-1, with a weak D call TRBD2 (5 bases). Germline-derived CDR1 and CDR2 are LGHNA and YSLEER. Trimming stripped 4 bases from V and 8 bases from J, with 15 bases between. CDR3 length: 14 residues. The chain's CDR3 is CASSLRGLSDEQFF. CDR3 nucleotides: TGCGCCAGCAGCCTAAGAGGGCTTTCGGATGAGCAGTTCTTC.

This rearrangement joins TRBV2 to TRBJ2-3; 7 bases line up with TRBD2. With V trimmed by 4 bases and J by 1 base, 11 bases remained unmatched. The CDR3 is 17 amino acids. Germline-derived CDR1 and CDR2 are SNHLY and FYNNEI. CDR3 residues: CASSAGGGRTGTDTQYF. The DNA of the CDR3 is TGTGCCAGCAGTGCGGGGGGAGGCCGCACGGGCACAGATACGCAGTATTTT.

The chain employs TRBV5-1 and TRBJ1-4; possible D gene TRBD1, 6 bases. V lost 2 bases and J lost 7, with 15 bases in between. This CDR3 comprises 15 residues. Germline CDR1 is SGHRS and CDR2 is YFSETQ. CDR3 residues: CASSLRGGGGEKLFF. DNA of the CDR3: TGCGCCAGCAGCTTAAGGGGGGGCGGAGGTGAAAAACTGTTTTTT. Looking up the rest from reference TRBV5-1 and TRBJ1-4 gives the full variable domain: KAGVTQTPRYLIKTRGQQVTLSCSPISGHRSVSWYQQTPGQGLQFLFEYFSETQRNKGNFPGRFSGRQFSNSRSEMNVSTLELGDSALYLCASSLRGGGGEKLFFGSGTQLSVL.

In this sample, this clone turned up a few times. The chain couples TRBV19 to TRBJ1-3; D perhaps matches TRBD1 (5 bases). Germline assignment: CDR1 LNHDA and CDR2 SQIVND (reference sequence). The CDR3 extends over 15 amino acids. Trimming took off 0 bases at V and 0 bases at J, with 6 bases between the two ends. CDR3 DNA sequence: TGTGCCAGTAGTATAGATACAGGCTCTGGAAACACCATATATTTT. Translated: CASSIDTGSGNTIYF. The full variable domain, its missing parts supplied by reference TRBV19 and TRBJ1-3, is DGGITQSPKYLFRKEGQNVTLSCEQNLNHDAMYWYRQDPGQGLRLIYYSQIVNDFQKGDIAEGYSVSREKKESFPLTVTSAQKNPTAFYLCASSIDTGSGNTIYFGEGSWLTVV.

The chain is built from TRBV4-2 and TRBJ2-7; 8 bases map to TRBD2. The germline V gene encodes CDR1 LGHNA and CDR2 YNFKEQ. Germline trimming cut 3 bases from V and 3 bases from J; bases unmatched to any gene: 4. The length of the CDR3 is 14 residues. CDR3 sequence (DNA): TGTGCCAGCAGCCAGGGGAGCGGGGGCTACGAGCAGTACTTC. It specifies CASSQGSGGYEQYF.

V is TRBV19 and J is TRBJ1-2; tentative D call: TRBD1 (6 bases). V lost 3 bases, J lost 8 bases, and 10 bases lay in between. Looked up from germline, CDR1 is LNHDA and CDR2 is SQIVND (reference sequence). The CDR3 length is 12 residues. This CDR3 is CASSIRGGGYTF. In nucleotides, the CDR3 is TGTGCCAGTAGTATCAGGGGAGGGGGCTACACCTTC.

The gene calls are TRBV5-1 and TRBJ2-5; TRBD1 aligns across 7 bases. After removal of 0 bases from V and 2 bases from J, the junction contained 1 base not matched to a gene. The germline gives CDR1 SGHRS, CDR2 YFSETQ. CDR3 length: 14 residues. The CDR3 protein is CASSLGRGQETQYF. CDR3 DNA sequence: TGCGCCAGCAGCTTGGGCAGGGGGCAAGAGACCCAGTACTTC.

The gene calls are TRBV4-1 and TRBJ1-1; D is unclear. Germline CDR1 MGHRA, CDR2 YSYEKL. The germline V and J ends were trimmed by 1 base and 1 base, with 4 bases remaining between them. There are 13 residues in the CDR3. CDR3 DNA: TGCGCCAGCAGCCAAGTCCAGAACACTGAAGCTTTCTTT. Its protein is CASSQVQNTEAFF.

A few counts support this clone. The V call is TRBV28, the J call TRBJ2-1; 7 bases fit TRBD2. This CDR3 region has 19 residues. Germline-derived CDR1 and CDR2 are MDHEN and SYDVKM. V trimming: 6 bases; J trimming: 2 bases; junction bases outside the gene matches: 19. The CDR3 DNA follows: TGTGCCAGCAGGGACCTGAGGGTAGCGGGTAAGGTAGCCTACAATGAGCAGTTCTTC. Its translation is CASRDLRVAGKVAYNEQFF. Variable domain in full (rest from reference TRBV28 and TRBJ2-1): DVKVTQSSRYLVKRTGEKVFLECVQDMDHENMFWYRQDPGLGLRLIYFSYDVKMKEKGDIPEGYSVSREKKERFSLILESASTNQTSMYLCASRDLRVAGKVAYNEQFFGPGTRLTVL.

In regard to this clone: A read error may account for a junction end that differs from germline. CDR3 sequence reads: CASSLGSGGSGETQYF. DNA of the CDR3: TGTGCTAGCAGCTTAGGTAGCGGGGGGTCGGGAGAGACCCAGTACTTC. This chain joins TRBV7-7 and TRBJ2-5, with 10 bases fitting TRBD2. Germline V gene sequence: CDR1 SSHAT, CDR2 FNYEAQ (reference sequence). The CDR3 runs to 16 residues.